What follows is one T cell receptor (beta chain) and its context. Germline V gene data show CDR1 as GTSNPN and CDR2 as SVGIG (reference sequence). CDR3 length: 11 amino acids. Trimming left V 1 base short and J 14 bases short, with 13 bases between. This record belongs to a study of CD8+ T cells in alopecia areata. The authors extracted RNA and reverse transcribed it into cDNA as the sequencing template. TCRdb keeps only in-frame clones here, not all; method: immunoSEQ multiplex PCR. The sample yields a few hundred thousand clones, 35% to 40% seen once. Specified treatment: oral pan-JAK inhibitor, 5-10 mg twice daily. Individuals with alopecia areata gave both lesional scalp punch biopsies and peripheral blood for collection.

The origin of this receptor is a human donor with alopecia areata. The rearrangement links TRBV30 to TRBJ2-3; a weak D match, TRBD2 (5 bases). Sequencing was performed on CD4+ T cells sorted from blood, taken at approximately week 30, from a patient treated with tofacitinib. The CDR3 nucleotides are TGTGCCTGGAGTGGCGGCGGGTCCCGGTATTTT. This gives the protein CAWSGGGSRYF.